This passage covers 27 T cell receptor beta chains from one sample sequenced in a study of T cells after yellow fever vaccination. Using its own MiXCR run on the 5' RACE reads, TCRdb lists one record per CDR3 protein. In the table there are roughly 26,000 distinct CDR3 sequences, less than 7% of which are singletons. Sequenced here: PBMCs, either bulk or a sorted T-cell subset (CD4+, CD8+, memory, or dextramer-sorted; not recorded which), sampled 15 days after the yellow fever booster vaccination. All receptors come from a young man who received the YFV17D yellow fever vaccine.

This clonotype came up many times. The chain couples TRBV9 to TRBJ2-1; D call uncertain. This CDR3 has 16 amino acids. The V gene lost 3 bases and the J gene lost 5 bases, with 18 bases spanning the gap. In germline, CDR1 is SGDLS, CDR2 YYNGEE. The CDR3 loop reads CASSAGPHPPDNEQFF. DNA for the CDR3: TGTGCCAGCAGCGCGGGCCCCCACCCCCCCGACAATGAGCAGTTCTTC.

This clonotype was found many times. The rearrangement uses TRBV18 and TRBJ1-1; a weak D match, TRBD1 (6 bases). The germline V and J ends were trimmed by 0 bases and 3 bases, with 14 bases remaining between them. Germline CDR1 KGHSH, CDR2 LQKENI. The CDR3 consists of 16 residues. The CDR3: CASSPPGQGRYTEAFF. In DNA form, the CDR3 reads TGTGCCAGCTCACCACCAGGGCAGGGGCGGTACACTGAAGCTTTCTTT.

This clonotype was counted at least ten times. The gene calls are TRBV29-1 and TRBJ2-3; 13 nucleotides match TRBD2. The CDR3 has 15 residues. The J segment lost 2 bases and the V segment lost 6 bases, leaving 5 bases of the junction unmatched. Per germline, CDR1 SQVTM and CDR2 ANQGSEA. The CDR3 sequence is CSVKGLAGPTDTQYF. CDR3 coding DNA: TGCAGCGTAAAGGGACTAGCGGGACCCACAGATACGCAGTATTTT.

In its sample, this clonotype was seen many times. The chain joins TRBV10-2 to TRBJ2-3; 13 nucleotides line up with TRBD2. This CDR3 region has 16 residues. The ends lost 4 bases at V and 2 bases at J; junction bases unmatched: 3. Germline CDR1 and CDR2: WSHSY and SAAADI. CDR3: CASSGGLAGVTDTQYF. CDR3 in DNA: TGCGCCAGCAGTGGAGGACTAGCGGGGGTCACAGATACGCAGTATTTT.

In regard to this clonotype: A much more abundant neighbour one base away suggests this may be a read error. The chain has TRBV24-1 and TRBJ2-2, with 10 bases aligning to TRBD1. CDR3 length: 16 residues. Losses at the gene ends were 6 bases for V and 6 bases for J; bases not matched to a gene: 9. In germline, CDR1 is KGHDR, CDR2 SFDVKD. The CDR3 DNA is TGTGCCACCAGTCATTCGGGACAGGGGATATCCGGGGAGCTGTTTTTT. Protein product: CATSHSGQGISGELFF.

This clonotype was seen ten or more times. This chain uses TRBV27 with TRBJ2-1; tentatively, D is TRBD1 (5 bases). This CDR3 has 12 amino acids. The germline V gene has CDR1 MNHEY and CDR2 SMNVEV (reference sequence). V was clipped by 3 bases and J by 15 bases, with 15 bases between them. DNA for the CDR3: TGTGCCAGCAGTTTCCCCCAGGGTCTACCGTTCTTC. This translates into CASSFPQGLPFF.

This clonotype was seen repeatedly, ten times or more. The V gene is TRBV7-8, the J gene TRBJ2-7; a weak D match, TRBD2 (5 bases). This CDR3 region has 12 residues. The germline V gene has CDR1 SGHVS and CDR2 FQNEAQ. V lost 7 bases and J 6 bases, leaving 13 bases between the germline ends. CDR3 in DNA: TGTGCCAGCAAAGAGGGTTTCGGCGAGCAGTACTTC. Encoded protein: CASKEGFGEQYF.

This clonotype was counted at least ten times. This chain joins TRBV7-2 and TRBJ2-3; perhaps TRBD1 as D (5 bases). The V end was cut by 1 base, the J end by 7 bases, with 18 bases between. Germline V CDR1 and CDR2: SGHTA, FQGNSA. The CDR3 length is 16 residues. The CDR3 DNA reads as TGTGCCAGCAGCTTAGACCCGACACAGGCGTCCTATACGCAGTATTTT. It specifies CASSLDPTQASYTQYF.

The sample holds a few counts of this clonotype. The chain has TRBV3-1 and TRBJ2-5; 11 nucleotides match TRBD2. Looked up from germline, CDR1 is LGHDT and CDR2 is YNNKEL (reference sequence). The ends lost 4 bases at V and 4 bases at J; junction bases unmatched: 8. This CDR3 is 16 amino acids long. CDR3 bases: TGTGCCAGCAGCCCCGGCGGGCTAGCGGGAGGAGAGACCCAGTACTTC. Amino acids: CASSPGGLAGGETQYF.

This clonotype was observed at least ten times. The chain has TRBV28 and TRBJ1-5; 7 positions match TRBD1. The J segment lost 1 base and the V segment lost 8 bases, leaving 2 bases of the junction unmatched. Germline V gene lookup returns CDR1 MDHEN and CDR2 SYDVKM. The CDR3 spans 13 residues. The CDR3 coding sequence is TGTGCCAGCCGACAGGGAAGCAATCAGCCCCAGCATTTT. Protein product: CASRQGSNQPQHF.

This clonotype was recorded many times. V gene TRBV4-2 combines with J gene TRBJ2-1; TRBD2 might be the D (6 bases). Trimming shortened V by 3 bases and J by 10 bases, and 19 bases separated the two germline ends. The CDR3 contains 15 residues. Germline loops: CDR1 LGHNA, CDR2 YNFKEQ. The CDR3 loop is CASSHPGTPVSEQFF. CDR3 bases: TGTGCCAGCAGCCACCCCGGGACTCCTGTATCGGAGCAGTTCTTC.

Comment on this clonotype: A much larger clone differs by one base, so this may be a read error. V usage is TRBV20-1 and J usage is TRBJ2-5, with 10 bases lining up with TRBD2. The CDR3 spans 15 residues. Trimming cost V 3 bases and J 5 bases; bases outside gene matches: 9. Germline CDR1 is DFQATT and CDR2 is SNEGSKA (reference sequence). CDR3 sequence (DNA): TGCAGTGCTAGTCGTGTCCTAGCGGGAGATGAGACCCAGTACTTC. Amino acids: CSASRVLAGDETQYF.

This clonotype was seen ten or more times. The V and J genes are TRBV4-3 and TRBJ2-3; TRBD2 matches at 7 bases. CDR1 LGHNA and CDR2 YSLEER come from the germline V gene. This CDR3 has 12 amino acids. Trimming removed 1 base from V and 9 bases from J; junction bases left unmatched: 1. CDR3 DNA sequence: TGCGCCAGCAGCCAAGGGGAGGGGACGCAGTATTTT. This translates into CASSQGEGTQYF.

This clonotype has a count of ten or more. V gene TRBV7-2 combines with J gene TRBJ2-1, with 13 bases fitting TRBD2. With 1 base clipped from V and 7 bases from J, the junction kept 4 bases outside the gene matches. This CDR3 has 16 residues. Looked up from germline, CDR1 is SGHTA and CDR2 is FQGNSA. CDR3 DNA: TGTGCCAGCAGCTTAGGGGGACTAGCGGGAATTAATGAGCAGTTCTTC. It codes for CASSLGGLAGINEQFF.

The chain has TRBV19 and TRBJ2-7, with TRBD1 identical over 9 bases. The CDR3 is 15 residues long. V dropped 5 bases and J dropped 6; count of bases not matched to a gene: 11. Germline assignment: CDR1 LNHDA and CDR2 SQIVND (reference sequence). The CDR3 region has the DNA TGTGCCAGTAGTCCCTCCGGGACAGGGTTTAGCGAGCAGTACTTC. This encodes CASSPSGTGFSEQYF.

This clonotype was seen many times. CDR3 bases: TGTGCCAGCAGCTTAGCCCTTGGGGGGAGTAAGCATGAGCAGTTCTTC. Its translation: CASSLALGGSKHEQFF. V usage is TRBV7-9 and J usage is TRBJ2-1, with D possibly matching TRBD2 (6 bases). Per germline, CDR1 SEHNR and CDR2 FQNEAQ (reference sequence). V was cut by 0 bases and J by 8 bases, with 17 bases left in between. The length of the CDR3 is 16 residues.

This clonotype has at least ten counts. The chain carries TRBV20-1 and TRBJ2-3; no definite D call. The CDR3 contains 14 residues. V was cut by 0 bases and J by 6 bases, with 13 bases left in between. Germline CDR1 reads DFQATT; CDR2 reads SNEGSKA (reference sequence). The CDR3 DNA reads TGCAGTGCTAGAGAAGCTAGTCTTACTGATACGCAGTATTTT. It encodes CSAREASLTDTQYF.

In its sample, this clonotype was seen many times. The CDR3 DNA sequence: TGTGCCAGCACCTCCGGTATGGGTTACTCTGGAAACACCATATATTTT. It translates to CASTSGMGYSGNTIYF. The genes are TRBV28 and TRBJ1-3; D not resolved. The CDR3 runs 16 residues. Trimming removed 7 bases from V and 0 bases from J, with 16 bases in between. Per the germline V gene, CDR1 is MDHEN and CDR2 is SYDVKM.

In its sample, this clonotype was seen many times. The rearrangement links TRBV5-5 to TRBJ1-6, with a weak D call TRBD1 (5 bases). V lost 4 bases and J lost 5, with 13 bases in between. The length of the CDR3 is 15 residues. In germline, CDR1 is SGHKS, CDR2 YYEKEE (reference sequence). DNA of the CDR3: TGTGCCAGCAGCCGATCCGGGACCGATAATTCACCCCTCCACTTT. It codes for CASSRSGTDNSPLHF.

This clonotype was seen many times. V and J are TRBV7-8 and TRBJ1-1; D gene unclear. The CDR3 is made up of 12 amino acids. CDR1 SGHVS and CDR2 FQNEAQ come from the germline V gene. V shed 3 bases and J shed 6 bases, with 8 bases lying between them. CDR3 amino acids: CASSLRSSEAFF. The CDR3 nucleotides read TGTGCCAGCAGCTTGAGGAGTTCTGAAGCTTTCTTT. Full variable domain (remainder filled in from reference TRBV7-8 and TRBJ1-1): GAGVSQSPRYKVAKRGQDVALRCDPISGHVSLFWYQQALGQGPEFLTYFQNEAQLDKSGLPSDRFFAERPEGSVSTLKIQRTQQEDSAVYLCASSLRSSEAFFGQGTRLTVV.

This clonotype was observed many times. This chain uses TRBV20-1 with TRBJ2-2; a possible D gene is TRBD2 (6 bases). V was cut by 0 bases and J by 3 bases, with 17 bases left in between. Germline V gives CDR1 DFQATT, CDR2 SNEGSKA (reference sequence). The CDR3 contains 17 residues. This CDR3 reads CSARDSRGGAYTGELFF. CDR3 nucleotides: TGCAGTGCTAGAGATTCTCGAGGAGGGGCTTACACCGGGGAGCTGTTTTTT.

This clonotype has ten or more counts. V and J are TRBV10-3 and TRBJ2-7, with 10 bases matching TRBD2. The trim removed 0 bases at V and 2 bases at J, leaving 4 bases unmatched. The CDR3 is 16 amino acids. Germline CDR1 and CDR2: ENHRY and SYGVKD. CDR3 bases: TGTGCCATCAGTGAGTCGGCTAGCGGGAGCACCTACGAGCAGTACTTC. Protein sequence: CAISESASGSTYEQYF.

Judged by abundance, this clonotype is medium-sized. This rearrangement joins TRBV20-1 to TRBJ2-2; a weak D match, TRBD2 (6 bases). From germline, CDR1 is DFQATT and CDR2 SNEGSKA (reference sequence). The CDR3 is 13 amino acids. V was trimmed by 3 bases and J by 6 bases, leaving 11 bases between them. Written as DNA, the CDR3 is TGCAGTGCTAGTTCCAGGGAGGCCGGGGAGCTGTTTTTT. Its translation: CSASSREAGELFF.

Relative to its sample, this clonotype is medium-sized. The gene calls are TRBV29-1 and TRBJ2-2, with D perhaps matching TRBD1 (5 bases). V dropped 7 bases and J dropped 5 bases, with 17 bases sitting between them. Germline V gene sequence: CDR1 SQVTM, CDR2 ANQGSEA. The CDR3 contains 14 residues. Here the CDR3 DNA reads TGCAGCGGCAGCGTAGGGGCGCGGACCGGGGAGCTGTTTTTT. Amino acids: CSGSVGARTGELFF.

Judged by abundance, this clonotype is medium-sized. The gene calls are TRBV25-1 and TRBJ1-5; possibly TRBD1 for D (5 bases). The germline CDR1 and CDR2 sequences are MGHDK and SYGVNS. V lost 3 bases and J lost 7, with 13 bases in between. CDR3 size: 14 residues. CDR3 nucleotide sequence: TGTGCCAGCAGTGATCAGGGTCTGAAGCAGCCCCAGCATTTT. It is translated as CASSDQGLKQPQHF.

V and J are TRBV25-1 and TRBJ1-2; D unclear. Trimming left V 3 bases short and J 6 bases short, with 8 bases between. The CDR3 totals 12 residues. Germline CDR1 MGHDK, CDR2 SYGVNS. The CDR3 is CASSDRNDGYTF. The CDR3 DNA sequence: TGTGCCAGCAGTGACAGAAACGATGGCTACACCTTC.

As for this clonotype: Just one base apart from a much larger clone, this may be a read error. CDR3 DNA: TGTGCCAGCAGCCGTGGAGGGACCACTGAAGCTTTCTTT. Translated: CASSRGGTTEAFF. The chain carries TRBV7-3 and TRBJ1-1; a possible D gene is TRBD1 (5 bases). CDR1 is SGHTA, CDR2 FQGTGA, per germline. With 5 bases removed from V and 4 bases from J, the gap between germline ends came to 11 bases. The CDR3 covers 13 residues.